The clone carrying this T cell receptor beta chain has at least ten counts. Its target is not known. The sample originates from a study of T-cell memory formation after mild COVID-19. The study's findings and limits: Researchers report contracting CD4+ clones mostly in CM and EM, with CD8+ clones in EMRA. Pre-infection memory harbored some responding clones, suggesting cross-reactive memory joined.

Germline V gives CDR1 KGHDR, CDR2 SFDVKD. V was pared by 6 bases and J by 1 base, with 8 bases between. CDR3 length: 13 amino acids. MiXCR, run by TCRdb on the 5' RACE reads, gives a single entry per CDR3 protein. The sample has about 350,000 distinct CDR3 sequences, 13% to 15% seen once. The sequencing input was PBMCs or a T cell subset sorted from them (not recorded which). This receptor was identified in a man younger than 35 who had mild COVID-19 (a few samples of this study predate the infection). Cell type and time point are not known. V and J are TRBV24-1 and TRBJ2-5, with D tentatively TRBD1 (6 bases). CDR3 DNA sequence: TGTGCCACCAGTCAGACAGGCCAAGAGACCCAGTACTTC. This translates into CATSQTGQETQYF.